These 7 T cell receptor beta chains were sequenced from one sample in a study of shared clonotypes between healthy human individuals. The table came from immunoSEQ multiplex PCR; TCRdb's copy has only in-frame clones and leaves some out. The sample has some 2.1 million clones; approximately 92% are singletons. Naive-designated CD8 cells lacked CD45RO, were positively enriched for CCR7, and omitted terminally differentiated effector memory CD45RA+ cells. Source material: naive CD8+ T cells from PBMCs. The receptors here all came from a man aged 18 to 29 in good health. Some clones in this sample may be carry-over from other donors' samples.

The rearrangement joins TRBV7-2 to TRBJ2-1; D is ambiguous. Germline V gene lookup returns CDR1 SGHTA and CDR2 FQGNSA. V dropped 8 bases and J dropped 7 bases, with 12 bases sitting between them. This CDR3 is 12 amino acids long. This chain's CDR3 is CASWQVFNEQFF. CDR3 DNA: TGTGCCAGCTGGCAGGTCTTTAATGAGCAGTTCTTC.

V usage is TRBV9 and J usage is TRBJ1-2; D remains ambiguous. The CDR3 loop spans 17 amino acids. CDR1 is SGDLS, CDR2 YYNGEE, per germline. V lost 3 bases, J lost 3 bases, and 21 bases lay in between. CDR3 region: CASSERTGSSYHYGYTF. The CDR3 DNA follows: TGTGCCAGCAGCGAGAGGACCGGGTCCTCCTATCACTATGGCTACACCTTC.

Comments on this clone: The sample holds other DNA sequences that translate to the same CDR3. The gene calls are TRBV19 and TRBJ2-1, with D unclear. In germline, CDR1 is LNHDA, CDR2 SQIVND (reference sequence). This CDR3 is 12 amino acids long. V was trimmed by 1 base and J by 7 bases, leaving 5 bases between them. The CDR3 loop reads CASSIGLNEQFF. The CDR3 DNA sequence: TGTGCCAGTAGTATAGGCTTAAATGAGCAGTTCTTC. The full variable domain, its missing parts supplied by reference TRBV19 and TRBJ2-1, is DGGITQSPKYLFRKEGQNVTLSCEQNLNHDAMYWYRQDPGQGLRLIYYSQIVNDFQKGDIAEGYSVSREKKESFPLTVTSAQKNPTAFYLCASSIGLNEQFFGPGTRLTVL.

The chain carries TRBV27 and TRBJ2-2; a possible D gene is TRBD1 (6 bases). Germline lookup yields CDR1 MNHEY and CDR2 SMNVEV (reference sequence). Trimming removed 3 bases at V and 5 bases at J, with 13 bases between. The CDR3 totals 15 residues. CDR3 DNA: TGTGCCAGCAGTTTTGTGAGCACAGGGACCGGGGAGCTGTTTTTT. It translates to CASSFVSTGTGELFF.

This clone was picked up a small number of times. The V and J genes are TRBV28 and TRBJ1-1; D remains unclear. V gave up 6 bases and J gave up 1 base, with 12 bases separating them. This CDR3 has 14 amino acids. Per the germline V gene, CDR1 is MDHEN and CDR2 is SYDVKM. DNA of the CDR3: TGTGCCAGCAGGCCACGTGTAAAGAACACTGAAGCTTTCTTT. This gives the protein CASRPRVKNTEAFF.

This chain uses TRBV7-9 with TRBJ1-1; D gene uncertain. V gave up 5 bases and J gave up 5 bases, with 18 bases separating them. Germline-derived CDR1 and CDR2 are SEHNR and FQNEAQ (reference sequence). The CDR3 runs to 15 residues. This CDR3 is CASSELRVLRTEAFF. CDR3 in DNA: TGTGCCAGCAGCGAACTGCGGGTGTTGAGGACTGAAGCTTTCTTT.

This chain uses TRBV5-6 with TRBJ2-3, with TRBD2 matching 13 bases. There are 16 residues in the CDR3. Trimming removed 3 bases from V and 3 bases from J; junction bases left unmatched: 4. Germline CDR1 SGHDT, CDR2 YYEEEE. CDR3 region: CASSWETSGRTDTQYF. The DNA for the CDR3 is TGTGCCAGCAGCTGGGAGACTAGCGGGAGGACAGATACGCAGTATTTT.